Given below is one TCR beta chain in context. Its antigen is not identified. The CDR3 has 17 residues. Looked up from germline, CDR1 is MGHRA and CDR2 is YSYEKL. V lost 0 bases, J lost 5 bases, and 17 bases lay in between. This entry belongs to a study of shared clonotypes between healthy human individuals. Study conclusions and caveats: Relative to clonotypes present in all four donors, those not shared had lower generation probabilities.

All of the donors resided in Nashville, Tennessee, and each was a Caucasian adult. The CD4+ fraction was divided into a CD45RA+ naive subset and a CD45RA-negative memory subset. Profiling relied on immunoSEQ multiplex PCR, and the TCRdb table lists in-frame clones only, not all of them. The sample lists around 1.6 million clones; 98% were seen once. Input material: naive CD4+ T cells sorted from blood. Subset indicated: CD45RA+ positively selected. The sequence was obtained from a man aged 25-45 years in good health. The chain uses TRBV4-1 and TRBJ2-1, with D maybe TRBD1 (6 bases). The DNA of the CDR3 is TGCGCCAGCAGCCAAGATCGCACAGGGTCTCGCCACAATGAGCAGTTCTTC. The encoded protein is CASSQDRTGSRHNEQFF.